This TCR beta chain came from a study of blood T cell repertoires in COVID-19. Study in general: There were acute and convalescent COVID-19 samples, and they came from the United States, Italy and Spain. Nucleic acid was either cDNA or gDNA, and it came from T cells, B-cell-depleted T cells, or PBMCs.

As handled by the study authors: Counts of nucleated cells, estimated from reference gene primer amplification, were obtained. Libraries were prepared by immunoSEQ multiplex PCR; TCRdb keeps only in-frame clonotypes and omits some of them. Clone size and V and J calls were adopted from that table, with D and trimming inferred from the DNA. The repertoire holds roughly 96,000 clones, with 81% as singletons. Germline CDR1 and CDR2: SEHNR and FQNEAQ (reference sequence). This CDR3 comprises 16 residues. V dropped 3 bases and J dropped 4 bases, with 17 bases sitting between them. The chain links TRBV7-9 to TRBJ2-3; D possibly corresponds to TRBD2 (5 bases). Sample: peripheral blood. This clonotype was sampled from a man in his sixties with acute or convalescent COVID-19. CDR3 DNA sequence: TGTGCCAGCAGCTTCGGTTCGTGGGGAGCGCCAGATACGCAGTATTTT. It is translated as CASSFGSWGAPDTQYF.